The present T cell receptor (beta chain) was sequenced within a study of cytomegalovirus exposure and HLA in healthy donors. PCR amplification relied on 60 Vbeta primers (plus 13 Jbeta primers). The table came from immunoSEQ multiplex PCR; TCRdb's copy has only in-frame clones and leaves some out. This table has about 160,000 clones, about 77% appearing once. Trimming took off 5 bases at V and 5 bases at J, with 18 bases between the two ends. Germline CDR1 reads SEHNR; CDR2 reads FQNEAQ (reference sequence). The CDR3 sequence is 15 residues long. The source is a man aged 18 to 30 in good health and CMV-seropositive. The specimen was PBMCs. This chain uses TRBV7-9 with TRBJ1-1; D remains ambiguous. CDR3 residues: CASSPPVDIETEAFF. DNA for the CDR3: TGTGCCAGCAGCCCCCCTGTTGATATAGAGACTGAAGCTTTCTTT. Looking up the rest from reference TRBV7-9 and TRBJ1-1 gives the full variable domain: DTGVSQNPRHKITKRGQNVTFRCDPISEHNRLYWYRQTLGQGPEFLTYFQNEAQLEKSRLLSDRFSAERPKGSFSTLEIQRTEQGDSAMYLCASSPPVDIETEAFFGQGTRLTVV.